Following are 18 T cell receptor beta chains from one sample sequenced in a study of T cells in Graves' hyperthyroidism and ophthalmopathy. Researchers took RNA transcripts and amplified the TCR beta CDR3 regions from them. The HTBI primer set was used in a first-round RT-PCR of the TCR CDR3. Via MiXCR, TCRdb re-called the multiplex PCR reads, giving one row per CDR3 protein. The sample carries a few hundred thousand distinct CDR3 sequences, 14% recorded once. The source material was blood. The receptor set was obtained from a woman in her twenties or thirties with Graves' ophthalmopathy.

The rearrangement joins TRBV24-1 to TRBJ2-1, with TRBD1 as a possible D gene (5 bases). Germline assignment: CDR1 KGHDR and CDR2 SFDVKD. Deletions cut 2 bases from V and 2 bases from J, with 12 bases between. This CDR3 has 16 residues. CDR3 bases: TGTGCCACCAGTGATTCATCCAGGGTAACCTACAATGAGCAGTTCTTC. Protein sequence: CATSDSSRVTYNEQFF.

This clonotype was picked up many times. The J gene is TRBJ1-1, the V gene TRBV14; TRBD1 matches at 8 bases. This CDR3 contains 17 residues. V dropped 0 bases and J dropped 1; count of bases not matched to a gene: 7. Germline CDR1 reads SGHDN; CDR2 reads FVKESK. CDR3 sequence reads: CASSQDEFRGRNTEAFF. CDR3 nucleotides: TGTGCCAGCAGCCAAGATGAGTTCAGGGGGCGGAACACTGAAGCTTTCTTT. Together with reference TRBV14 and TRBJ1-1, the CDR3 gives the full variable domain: EAGVTQFPSHSVIEKGQTVTLRCDPISGHDNLYWYRRVMGKEIKFLLHFVKESKQDESGMPNNRFLAERTGGTYSTLKVQPAELEDSGVYFCASSQDEFRGRNTEAFFGQGTRLTVV.

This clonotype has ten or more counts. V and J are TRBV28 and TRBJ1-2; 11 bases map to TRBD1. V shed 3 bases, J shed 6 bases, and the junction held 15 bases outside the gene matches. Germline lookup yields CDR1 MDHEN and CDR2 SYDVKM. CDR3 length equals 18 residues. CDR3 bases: TGTGCCAGCAGTTTGGGCAACCGGGGAGGACAGGGGGCACATGGCTACACCTTC. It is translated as CASSLGNRGGQGAHGYTF.

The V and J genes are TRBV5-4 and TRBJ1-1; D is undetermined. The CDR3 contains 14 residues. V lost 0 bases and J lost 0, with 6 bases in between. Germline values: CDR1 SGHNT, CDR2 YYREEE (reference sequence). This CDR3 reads CASSLAHVNTEAFF. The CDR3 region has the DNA TGTGCCAGCAGCTTGGCACACGTGAACACTGAAGCTTTCTTT.

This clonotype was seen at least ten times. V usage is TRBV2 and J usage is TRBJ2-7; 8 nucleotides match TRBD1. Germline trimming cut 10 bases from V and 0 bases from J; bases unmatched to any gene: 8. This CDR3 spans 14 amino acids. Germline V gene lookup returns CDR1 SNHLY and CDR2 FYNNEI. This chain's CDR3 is CATRTGFSSYEQYF. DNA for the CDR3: TGTGCCACAAGGACAGGGTTCAGCTCCTACGAGCAGTACTTC.

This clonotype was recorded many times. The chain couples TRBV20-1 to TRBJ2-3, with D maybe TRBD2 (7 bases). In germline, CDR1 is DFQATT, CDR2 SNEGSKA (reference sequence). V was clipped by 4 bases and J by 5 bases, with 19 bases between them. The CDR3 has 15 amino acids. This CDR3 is CSAIPGGPRRDTQYF. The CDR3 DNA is TGCAGTGCTATTCCCGGGGGGCCCAGAAGAGATACGCAGTATTTT.

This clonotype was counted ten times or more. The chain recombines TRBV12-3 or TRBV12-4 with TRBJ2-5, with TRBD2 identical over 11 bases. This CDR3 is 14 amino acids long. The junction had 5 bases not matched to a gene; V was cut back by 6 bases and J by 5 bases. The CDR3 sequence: CASRSSGGEETQYF. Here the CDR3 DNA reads TGTGCCAGCAGAAGTAGCGGGGGGGAGGAGACCCAGTACTTC.

The CDR3 region is CASRRSSTDTQYF. CDR3 in DNA: TGCGCCAGCAGACGGAGCAGTACAGATACGCAGTATTTT. The chain is built from TRBV5-1 and TRBJ2-3; D remains ambiguous. With 5 bases removed from V and 3 bases from J, the gap between germline ends came to 10 bases. This CDR3 has 13 amino acids. Germline V gives CDR1 SGHRS, CDR2 YFSETQ.

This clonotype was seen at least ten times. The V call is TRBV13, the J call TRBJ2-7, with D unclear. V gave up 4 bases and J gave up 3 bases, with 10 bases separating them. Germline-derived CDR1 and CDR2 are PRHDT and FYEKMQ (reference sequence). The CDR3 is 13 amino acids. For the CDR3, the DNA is TGTGCCAGCAGCTCCAATTTGATCTACGAGCAGTACTTC. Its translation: CASSSNLIYEQYF. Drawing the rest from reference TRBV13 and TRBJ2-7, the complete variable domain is AAGVIQSPRHLIKEKRETATLKCYPIPRHDTVYWYQQGPGQDPQFLISFYEKMQSDKGSIPDRFSAQQFSDYHSELNMSSLELGDSALYFCASSSNLIYEQYFGPGTRLTVT.

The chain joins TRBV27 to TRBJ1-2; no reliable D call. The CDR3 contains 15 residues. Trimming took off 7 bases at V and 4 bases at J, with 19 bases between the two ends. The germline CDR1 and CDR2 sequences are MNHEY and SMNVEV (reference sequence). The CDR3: CASTRIGGLLYGYTF. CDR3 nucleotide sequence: TGTGCCAGCACTAGGATCGGCGGACTTCTCTATGGCTACACCTTC.

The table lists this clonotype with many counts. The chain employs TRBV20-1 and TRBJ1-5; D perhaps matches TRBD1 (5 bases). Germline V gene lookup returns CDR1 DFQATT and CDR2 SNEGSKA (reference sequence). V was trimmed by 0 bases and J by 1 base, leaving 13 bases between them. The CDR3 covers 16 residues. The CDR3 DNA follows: TGCAGTGCTAGAGATCTTCAGGGAGGGAGCAATCAGCCCCAGCATTTT. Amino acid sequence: CSARDLQGGSNQPQHF.

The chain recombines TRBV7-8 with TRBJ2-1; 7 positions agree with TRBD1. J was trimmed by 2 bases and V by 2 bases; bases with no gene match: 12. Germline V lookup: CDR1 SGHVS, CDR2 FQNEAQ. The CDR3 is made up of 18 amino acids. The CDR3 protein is CASSLLAVNRGAYNEQFF. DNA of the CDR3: TGTGCCAGCAGCTTATTGGCGGTCAACAGGGGCGCCTACAATGAGCAGTTCTTC.

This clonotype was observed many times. CDR3 region: CASSSRSEQYF. The CDR3 coding sequence is TGTGCCAGCAGCTCTAGATCCGAGCAGTACTTC. This chain links TRBV7-2 with TRBJ2-7; no clear D gene. Germline V gives CDR1 SGHTA, CDR2 FQGNSA. Trimming shortened V by 4 bases and J by 6 bases, and 7 bases separated the two germline ends. The length of the CDR3 is 11 residues.

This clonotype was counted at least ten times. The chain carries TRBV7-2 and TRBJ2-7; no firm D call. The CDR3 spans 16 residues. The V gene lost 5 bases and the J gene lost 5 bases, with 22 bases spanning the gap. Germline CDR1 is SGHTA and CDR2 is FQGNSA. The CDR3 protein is CASSNYWGNGPHEQYF. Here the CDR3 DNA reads TGTGCCAGCAGCAATTATTGGGGAAACGGACCGCACGAGCAGTACTTC.

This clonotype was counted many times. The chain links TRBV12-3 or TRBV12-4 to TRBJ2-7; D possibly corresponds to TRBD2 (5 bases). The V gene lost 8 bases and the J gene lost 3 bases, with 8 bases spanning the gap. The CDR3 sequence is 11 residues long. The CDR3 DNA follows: TGTGCCAGCCGAGGGTACTACGAGCAGTACTTC. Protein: CASRGYYEQYF.

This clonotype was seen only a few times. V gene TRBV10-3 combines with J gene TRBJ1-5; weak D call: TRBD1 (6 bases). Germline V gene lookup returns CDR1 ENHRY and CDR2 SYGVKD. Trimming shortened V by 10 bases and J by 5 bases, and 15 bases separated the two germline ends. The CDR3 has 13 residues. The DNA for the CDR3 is TGTGCCACGGAACAGGGTTTCGATCAGCCCCAGCATTTT. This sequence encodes CATEQGFDQPQHF.

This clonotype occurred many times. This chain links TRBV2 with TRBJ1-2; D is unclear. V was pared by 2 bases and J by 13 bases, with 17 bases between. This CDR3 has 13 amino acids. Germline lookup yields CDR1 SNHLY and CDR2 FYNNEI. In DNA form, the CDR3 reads TGTGCCAGCAGTGAAAAACCCGGTCCTAGTCCCACCTTC. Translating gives CASSEKPGPSPTF.

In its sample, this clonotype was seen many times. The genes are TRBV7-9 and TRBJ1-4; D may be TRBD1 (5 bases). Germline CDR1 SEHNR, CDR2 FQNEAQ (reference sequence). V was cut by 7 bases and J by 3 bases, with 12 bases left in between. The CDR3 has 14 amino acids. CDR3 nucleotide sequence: TGTGCCAGCATCCGGGCGGGGGCTAATGAAAAACTGTTTTTT. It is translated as CASIRAGANEKLFF.